What follows are 21 T cell receptor beta chains derived from one specimen sequenced in a study of somatic mutations in cytotoxic T cells in rheumatoid arthritis (dated by TCRdb to the late 2010s). The receptor library was made with the immunoSEQ multiplex PCR assay. Held by TCRdb, this immuneACCESS table contains in-frame sequences only and omits some clones. Under half of the omission traces to an unresolved V gene where checked; the cause of the rest is unknown. The table for this sample lists under 35,000 clones; around nine tenths of them were counted only once. The ten largest clones represent over 7.5% of the sample. The sample comprised CD8+ T cells sorted from blood. The source is an adult with rheumatoid arthritis.

This clone turned up a few times. The rearrangement uses TRBV30 and TRBJ2-2, with TRBD1 identical over 9 bases. The CDR3 is made up of 15 amino acids. Per germline, CDR1 GTSNPN and CDR2 SVGIG (reference sequence). Trimming at V came to 0 bases and at J to 3 bases, leaving 2 bases not matched to a gene. CDR3 coding DNA: TGTGCCTGGAGTGTACGGGACAGGGACACCGGGGAGCTGTTTTTT. Encoded protein: CAWSVRDRDTGELFF.

V is TRBV5-1 and J is TRBJ2-7, with 9 bases identical to TRBD1. The V and J ends lost 4 bases and 7 bases, in that order; junction bases with no gene match: 9. Germline assignment: CDR1 SGHRS and CDR2 YFSETQ. This CDR3 contains 14 residues. CDR3: CASSLGQGFSEQYF. In DNA, the CDR3 is TGCGCCAGCAGCCTGGGACAGGGATTTAGTGAGCAGTACTTC.

V is TRBV27 and J is TRBJ2-7; 9 positions agree with TRBD2. The germline gives CDR1 MNHEY, CDR2 SMNVEV (reference sequence). Trimming at V came to 6 bases and at J to 3 bases, leaving 3 bases not matched to a gene. The CDR3 contains 13 residues. DNA of the CDR3: TGTGCCAGCAGGGCGGGGGGGAGCTACGAGCAGTACTTC. Protein: CASRAGGSYEQYF.

This clone was observed a handful of times. The junction does not match germline at one end; this may be a read error. The sample has other DNA sequences that encode this CDR3 too. The chain joins TRBV7-9 to TRBJ1-2; maybe TRBD1 (5 bases). Germline-derived CDR1 and CDR2 are SEHNR and FQNEAQ (reference sequence). CDR3 length: 15 amino acids. The CDR3 here is CASNDGLRGDYGYTF. In DNA form, the CDR3 reads TGTGCCAGCAACGACGGGCTCCGCGGGGACTATGGCTACACTTTC. The variable domain in full, completed from reference TRBV7-9 and TRBJ1-2, reads DTGVSQNPRHKITKRGQNVTFRCDPISEHNRLYWYRQTLGQGPEFLTYFQNEAQLEKSRLLSDRFSAERPKGSFSTLEIQRTEQGDSAMYLCASNDGLRGDYGYTFGSGTRLTVV.

The chain has TRBV4-1 and TRBJ2-1, with D unclear. With 1 base removed from V and 5 bases from J, the gap between germline ends came to 12 bases. This CDR3 contains 15 residues. Germline V gene lookup returns CDR1 MGHRA and CDR2 YSYEKL. CDR3 DNA sequence: TGCGCCAGCAGCCAAGGCCCGAATTACCACAATGAGCAGTTCTTC. This sequence encodes CASSQGPNYHNEQFF.

J is TRBJ2-5 and V is TRBV7-2, with 16 nucleotides matching TRBD2. This CDR3 has 17 residues. J lost 6 bases, V lost 5 bases, and 9 bases had no gene match. The germline V gene has CDR1 SGHTA and CDR2 FQGNSA. The CDR3 reads CASSLSGTSGGAKTQYF. For the CDR3, the DNA is TGTGCCAGCAGCCTATCGGGGACTAGCGGGGGGGCGAAGACCCAGTACTTC.

CDR3 residues: CASSQDGLSTDTQYF. Here the CDR3 DNA reads TGTGCCAGCAGCCAAGATGGACTAAGCACAGATACGCAGTATTTT. The J gene is TRBJ2-3, the V gene TRBV4-2, with D tentatively TRBD2 (6 bases). CDR1 is LGHNA and CDR2 is YNFKEQ in the germline V gene. V gave up 0 bases and J gave up 0 bases, with 7 bases separating them. The CDR3 is made up of 15 amino acids.

This clone has just a few counts. One end of the junction fails to match germline, which may point to a read error. The V and J genes are TRBV7-7 and TRBJ2-7, with 11 bases fitting TRBD1. The CDR3 runs 14 residues. CDR1 and CDR2 (germline): SSHAT, FNYEAQ (reference sequence). The CDR3 loop is CASSPWDRGGEQYF. The CDR3 bases are TGTGCTAGCAGCCCTTGGGACAGGGGGGGCGAGCAGTACTTC.

J is TRBJ1-4 and V is TRBV11-2; no definite D call. Germline V lookup: CDR1 SGHAT, CDR2 FQNNGV. V lost 5 bases and J lost 0, with 7 bases in between. The CDR3 length is 14 residues. The CDR3 spells CASSLFPTNEKLFF. For the CDR3, the DNA is TGTGCCAGCAGCCTGTTTCCAACTAATGAAAAACTGTTTTTT.

The genes are TRBV6-5 and TRBJ2-2, with D tentatively TRBD1 (6 bases). CDR3 length: 13 amino acids. The germline gives CDR1 MNHEY, CDR2 SVGAGI. V lost 7 bases, J lost 7 bases, and 13 bases lay in between. The CDR3 DNA is TGTGCCAGCACGCAGGGGCTGAGCGGGGAGCTGTTTTTT. Its translation: CASTQGLSGELFF.

This clone was seen a few times. The V and J genes are TRBV7-2 and TRBJ2-7; D is unclear. The V end was cut by 2 bases, the J end by 3 bases, with 2 bases between. CDR1 and CDR2 from the germline V gene are SGHTA and FQGNSA. This CDR3 comprises 11 residues. The CDR3 coding sequence is TGTGCCAGCAGCTTATACTACGAGCAGTACTTC. Its protein product is CASSLYYEQYF. Using reference TRBV7-2 and TRBJ2-7 for the parts outside the CDR3, the full variable domain is GAGVSQSPSNKVTEKGKDVELRCDPISGHTALYWYRQSLGQGLEFLIYFQGNSAPDKSGLPSDRFSAERTGGSVSTLTIQRTQQEDSAVYLCASSLYYEQYFGPGTRLTVT.

The V and J genes are TRBV29-1 and TRBJ2-7; no clear D gene. Trimming removed 2 bases at V and 6 bases at J, with 14 bases between. The CDR3 extends over 13 amino acids. Germline V lookup: CDR1 SQVTM, CDR2 ANQGSEA. CDR3 coding DNA: TGCAGCGTTGAAACGGGTGGTTGGGCCGAGCAGTACTTC. This sequence encodes CSVETGGWAEQYF.

In the case of this clone: A read error may be the cause here, since a much bigger clone is one base away. The chain links TRBV7-9 to TRBJ2-7; D is uncertain. CDR1 and CDR2 (germline): SEHNR, FQNEAQ (reference sequence). The germline V and J ends were trimmed by 1 base and 0 bases, with 1 base remaining between them. CDR3 length equals 12 residues. The CDR3 coding sequence is TGTGCCAGCAGCTTAGGCTCCTACGAGCAGTACTTC. Translated: CASSLGSYEQYF.

The V gene is TRBV27, the J gene TRBJ2-7; TRBD2 agrees at 10 bases. Trimming removed 5 bases from V and 2 bases from J; junction bases left unmatched: 6. This CDR3 has 15 amino acids. CDR1 and CDR2 from the germline V gene are MNHEY and SMNVEV (reference sequence). In DNA, the CDR3 is TGTGCCAGCAGTCTTTCTAGCGGGAGCACCTACGAGCAGTACTTC. Translating it yields CASSLSSGSTYEQYF.

This chain connects TRBV2 to TRBJ1-4; 7 bases are a match to TRBD1. Germline lookup yields CDR1 SNHLY and CDR2 FYNNEI. CDR3 size: 13 residues. Germline trimming cut 9 bases from V and 6 bases from J; bases unmatched to any gene: 7. The CDR3 coding sequence is TGTGCCAGGTCCGGGCAGGGGGATGAAAAACTGTTTTTT. Amino acids: CARSGQGDEKLFF.

This clone was seen a few times. V and J are TRBV6-5 and TRBJ2-1, with 10 bases lining up with TRBD2. Germline V gene lookup returns CDR1 MNHEY and CDR2 SVGAGI. V lost 0 bases to trimming and J lost 4 bases; unmatched junction nucleotides: 3. CDR3 size: 16 residues. In nucleotides, the CDR3 is TGTGCCAGCAGTTACTCGAGCGGGAGGGAATACAATGAGCAGTTCTTC. Translation gives CASSYSSGREYNEQFF.

The chain joins TRBV5-1 to TRBJ2-1; 7 bases agree with TRBD1. V lost 0 bases and J lost 3; bases outside the gene matches: 6. The CDR3 is made up of 16 amino acids. Germline-derived CDR1 and CDR2 are SGHRS and YFSETQ. CDR3 sequence: CASSLEGTVDYNEQFF. The CDR3 DNA is TGCGCCAGCAGCTTGGAAGGGACAGTGGACTACAATGAGCAGTTCTTC.

This sequence joins TRBV13 and TRBJ2-3, with TRBD2 identical over 8 bases. J was trimmed by 2 bases and V by 4 bases; bases with no gene match: 11. CDR1 and CDR2 from the germline V gene are PRHDT and FYEKMQ (reference sequence). The CDR3 has 17 amino acids. CDR3 protein: CASSSSGERGPTDTQYF. CDR3 sequence (DNA): TGTGCCAGCAGCTCCTCGGGGGAGCGGGGGCCCACAGATACGCAGTATTTT.

This chain links TRBV7-9 with TRBJ2-1; D gene ambiguous. The V end lost 3 bases, the J end lost 5 bases, and 11 bases lay between the germline ends. Germline V gene data show CDR1 as SEHNR and CDR2 as FQNEAQ (reference sequence). The CDR3 covers 14 residues. The CDR3 sequence: CASSLVLGNNEQFF. The CDR3 region has the DNA TGTGCCAGCAGCTTGGTGCTAGGGAACAATGAGCAGTTCTTC.

The J gene is TRBJ2-1, the V gene TRBV13; 10 bases are shared with TRBD1. Trimming cost V 0 bases and J 9 bases; bases outside gene matches: 2. Looked up from germline, CDR1 is PRHDT and CDR2 is FYEKMQ (reference sequence). The CDR3 totals 14 residues. Here the CDR3 DNA reads TGTGCCAGCAGCTTAGGGGGACAGGGGAGTGAGCAGTTCTTC. Translated, it gives CASSLGGQGSEQFF.

The chain combines TRBV29-1 with TRBJ2-7, with 7 bases identical to TRBD1. The CDR3 spans 14 residues. Trimming at V came to 7 bases and at J to 2 bases, leaving 11 bases not matched to a gene. Per germline, CDR1 SQVTM and CDR2 ANQGSEA. CDR3 loop: CSALTGEKPYEQYF. DNA of the CDR3: TGCAGCGCCCTTACAGGGGAAAAGCCCTACGAGCAGTACTTC.